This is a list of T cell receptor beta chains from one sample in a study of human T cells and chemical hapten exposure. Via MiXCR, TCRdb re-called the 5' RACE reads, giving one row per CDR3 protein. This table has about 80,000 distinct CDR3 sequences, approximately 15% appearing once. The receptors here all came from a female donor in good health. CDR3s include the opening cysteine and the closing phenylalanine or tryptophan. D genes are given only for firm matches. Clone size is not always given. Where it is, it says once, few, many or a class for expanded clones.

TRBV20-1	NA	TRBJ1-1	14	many	TGCAGTGCTAGGGATCTTATCATGAACACTGAAGCTTTCTTT	CSARDLIMNTEAFF
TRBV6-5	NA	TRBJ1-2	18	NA	TGTGCCAGCAGTTACTCGAGTCGGTTTGGGCTGACGAACTATGGCTACACCTTC	CASSYSSRFGLTNYGYTF
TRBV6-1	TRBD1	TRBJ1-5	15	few	TGTGCCAGCAGTGAAGGGGACAGGGCCAGTCAGCCCCAGCATTTT	CASSEGDRASQPQHF
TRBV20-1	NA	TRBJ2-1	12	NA	TGCAGTGCTAGCCGGACTGGCAATGAGCAGTTCTTC	CSASRTGNEQFF
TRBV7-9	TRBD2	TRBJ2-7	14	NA	TGTGCCAGCAGCCTATCGGGACTAGCGTCCGAGCAGTACTTC	CASSLSGLASEQYF
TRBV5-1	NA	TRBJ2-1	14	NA	TGCGCCAGCAGACTGTTTTTATCCTGCAATGAGCAGTTCTTC	CASRLFLSCNEQFF
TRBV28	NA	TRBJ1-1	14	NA	TGTGCCAGCATAAGGGCCGGGGAGAACACTGAAGCTTTCTTT	CASIRAGENTEAFF
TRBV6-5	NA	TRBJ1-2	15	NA	TGTGCCAGCAGTTCCTCAGGGAATGTTAACTATGGCTACACCTTC	CASSSSGNVNYGYTF
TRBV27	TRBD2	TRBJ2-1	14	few	TGTGCTAGTAAGCGGGGGAGCTCCTACAATGAGCAGTTCTTC	CASKRGSSYNEQFF
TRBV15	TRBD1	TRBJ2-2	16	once	TGTGCCACCAGCAGAGGGGGGACAGAGAACACCGGGGAGCTGTTTTTT	CATSRGGTENTGELFF
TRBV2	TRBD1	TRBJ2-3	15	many	TGTGCCAGCCTACCCCAGGGGGTCCGCACAGATACGCAGTATTTT	CASLPQGVRTDTQYF
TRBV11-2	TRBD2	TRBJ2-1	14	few	TGTGCCAGCAGCTCCGGGACTAGAAGCAATGAGCAGTTCTTC	CASSSGTRSNEQFF
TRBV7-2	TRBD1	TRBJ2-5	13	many	TGTGCCAGCAGCTCTTCAGGGGGAGAGACCCAGTACTTC	CASSSSGGETQYF
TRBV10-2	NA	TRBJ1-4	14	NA	TGCGCCAGCAGTGAGAGGGGCTGGCATGAAAAACTGTTTTTT	CASSERGWHEKLFF
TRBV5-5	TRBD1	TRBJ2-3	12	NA	TGTGCCAGTTTTATCCAGGGACAGACGCAGTATTTT	CASFIQGQTQYF
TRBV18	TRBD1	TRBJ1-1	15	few	TGTGCCAGCTCCTTCACAGGGGTGAGCCCCTCTGAAGCTTTCTTT	CASSFTGVSPSEAFF
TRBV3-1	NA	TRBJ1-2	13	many	TGTGCCAGCAGCCAACGGGGGGCCTATGGCTACACCTTC	CASSQRGAYGYTF
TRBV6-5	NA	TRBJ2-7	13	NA	TGTGCCAGCGGTAGCTATGCACCTTACGAGCAGTACTTC	CASGSYAPYEQYF
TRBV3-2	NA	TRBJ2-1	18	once	TGTGCCAGCAGCCAAGATCGAAAGGTCTGGGATCGGTACAATGAGCAGTTCTTC	CASSQDRKVWDRYNEQFF
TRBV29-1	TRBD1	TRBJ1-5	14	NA	TGCAGCGTTCGGGACAGGGGAAGCAATCAGCCCCAGCATTTT	CSVRDRGSNQPQHF
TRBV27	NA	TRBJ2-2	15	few	TGTGCCAGCAGAGGAAGTTCTGGGTGGACCGGGGAGCTGTTTTTT	CASRGSSGWTGELFF
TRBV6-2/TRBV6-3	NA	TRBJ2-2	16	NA	TGTGCCAGCAGTTACCTAGGGGGACTCACCACCGGGGAGCTGTTTTTT	CASSYLGGLTTGELFF
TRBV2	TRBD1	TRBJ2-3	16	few	TGTGCCAGTGGCAGGGGGACCGGGCCCAGCACAGATACGCAGTATTTT	CASGRGTGPSTDTQYF
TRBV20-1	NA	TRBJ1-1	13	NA	TGCAGTGCTAGAGAAGGTAGGAACACTGAAGCTTTCTTT	CSAREGRNTEAFF
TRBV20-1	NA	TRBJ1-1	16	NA	TGCAGTGCTAGAGATATCCAGGCTCCCAGGGGCACTGAAGCTTTCTTT	CSARDIQAPRGTEAFF
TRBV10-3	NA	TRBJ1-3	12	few	TGTGCCATCAGTGAGGGTGAAAACACCATATATTTT	CAISEGENTIYF
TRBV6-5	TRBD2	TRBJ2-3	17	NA	TGTGCCAGCAGTTACCAAGGGACTACACTTAGCACAGATACGCAGTATTTT	CASSYQGTTLSTDTQYF
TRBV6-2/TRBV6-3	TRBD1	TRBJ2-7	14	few	TGTGCCAGCAGGGACGGGACAGGTACCTACGAGCAGTACTTC	CASRDGTGTYEQYF
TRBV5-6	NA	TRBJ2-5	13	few	TGTGCCAGCAGCTCAACCCTTCAAGAGACCCAGTACTTC	CASSSTLQETQYF
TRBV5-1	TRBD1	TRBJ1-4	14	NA	TGCGCCAGCAGGGGACAGGGGGTCAGTGAAAAACTGTTTTTT	CASRGQGVSEKLFF
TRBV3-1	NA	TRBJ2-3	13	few	TGTGCCAGCAGCCAACGAGGGGCAGATACGCAGTATTTT	CASSQRGADTQYF
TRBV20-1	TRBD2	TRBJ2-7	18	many	TGCAGTGCTAGAGATGTCCTCGTCGGGACTAGGGATCGATACGAGCAGTACTTC	CSARDVLVGTRDRYEQYF
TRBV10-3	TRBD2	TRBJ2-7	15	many	TGTGCCATCAGTCCGGGAGGGCTAGCGGGTACAGAGCAGTACTTC	CAISPGGLAGTEQYF
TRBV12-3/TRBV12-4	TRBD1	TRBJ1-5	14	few	TGTGCCAGCAGTTTTAATACAGGGGATCAGCCCCAGCATTTT	CASSFNTGDQPQHF